Following are 3 T cell receptor beta chains from one sample sequenced in a study of cytomegalovirus exposure and HLA in healthy donors. 13 Jbeta primers and 60 Vbeta primers were used for the PCR. Method: immunoSEQ multiplex PCR; TCRdb's copy keeps in-frame clones and lacks some. The sample carries around 140,000 clones, approximately 77% recorded once. Sequenced: PBMCs. These receptors all stem from a middle-aged woman in good health and CMV-seronegative.

The chain has TRBV9 and TRBJ2-7; unclear D gene. The germline gives CDR1 SGDLS, CDR2 YYNGEE. V lost 4 bases and J lost 0, with 20 bases in between. The CDR3 runs to 17 residues. CDR3 in amino acids: CASSWPPTTCGSYEQYF. For the CDR3, the DNA is TGTGCCAGCAGCTGGCCCCCCACGACGTGCGGCTCCTACGAGCAGTACTTC. The full variable domain, rest sourced from reference TRBV9 and TRBJ2-7, is DSGVTQTPKHLITATGQRVTLRCSPRSGDLSVYWYQQSLDQGLQFLIQYYNGEERAKGNILERFSAQQFPDLHSELNLSSLELGDSALYFCASSWPPTTCGSYEQYFGPGTRLTVT.

The chain links TRBV6-6 to TRBJ1-2; 9 bases match TRBD1. The CDR3 is 13 amino acids. Germline assignment: CDR1 MNHNY and CDR2 SVGAGI (reference sequence). Trimming at V came to 9 bases and at J to 7 bases, leaving 9 bases not matched to a gene. The CDR3 region is CASTGTGTFGYTF. CDR3 DNA sequence: TGTGCCAGTACCGGGACAGGGACTTTTGGCTACACCTTC.

This clone came up many times. This rearrangement joins TRBV7-9 to TRBJ2-2; a weak D match, TRBD1 (5 bases). V lost 2 bases, J lost 5 bases, and 15 bases lay in between. CDR3 length: 16 residues. CDR1 and CDR2 (germline): SEHNR, FQNEAQ (reference sequence). This CDR3 reads CASSLLGVPGTGELFF. The CDR3 DNA reads as TGTGCCAGCAGCTTACTGGGTGTCCCAGGGACCGGGGAGCTGTTTTTT.